This T cell receptor (beta chain) was found in a study of blood T cell repertoires in COVID-19. Overall study: Specimens from acute and convalescent COVID-19 originated in the United States, Italy and Spain. From T cells, B-cell-depleted T cells, or PBMCs came the material, which was cDNA or gDNA.

Original analysis: Counts of nucleated cells, estimated from reference gene primer amplification, were obtained. The protocol was immunoSEQ multiplex PCR, while the TCRdb copy is restricted to in-frame clones and leaves out a portion. V, J and clone size are those of that table, while D and trimming were read from the DNA. The data contain about 360,000 clones, around 86% of them singletons. Germline V lookup: CDR1 MNHNY, CDR2 SVGAGI (reference sequence). There are 14 residues in the CDR3. V lost 8 bases and J lost 7; bases outside the gene matches: 7. This TCR derives from a human donor in a cohort sampled during active COVID-19. The sequenced sample consisted of peripheral blood. The rearrangement links TRBV6-6 to TRBJ2-1, with 11 positions matching TRBD2. In nucleotides, the CDR3 is TGTGCCAGCCAGGGACTAGCGGTAGGTAATGAGCAGTTCTTC. Translated: CASQGLAVGNEQFF.